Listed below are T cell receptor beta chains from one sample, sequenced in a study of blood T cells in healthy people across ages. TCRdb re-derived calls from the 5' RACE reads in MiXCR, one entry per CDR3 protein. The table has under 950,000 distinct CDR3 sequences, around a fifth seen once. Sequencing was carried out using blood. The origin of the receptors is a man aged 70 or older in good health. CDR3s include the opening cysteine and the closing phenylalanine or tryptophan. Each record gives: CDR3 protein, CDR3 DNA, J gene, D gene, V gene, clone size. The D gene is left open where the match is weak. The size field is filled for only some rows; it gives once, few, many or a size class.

CDR3aa: CASSLDPIGTDTQYF
CDR3nt: TGCGCCAGCAGCTTGGATCCAATTGGTACAGATACGCAGTATTTT
j_gene: TRBJ2-3
d_gene: .
v_gene: TRBV5-1
abundance: .

CDR3aa: CASSSLAGGKNIQYF
CDR3nt: TGTGCCAGCAGTTCCCTAGCGGGAGGTAAAAACATTCAGTACTTC
j_gene: TRBJ2-4
d_gene: TRBD2
v_gene: TRBV28
abundance: .

CDR3aa: CASSMRQGLETQYF
CDR3nt: TGTGCCAGTAGTATGAGGCAGGGCTTGGAGACCCAGTACTTC
j_gene: TRBJ2-5
d_gene: .
v_gene: TRBV19
abundance: few

CDR3aa: CASSFRGTSGGANEQFF
CDR3nt: TGTGCCAGCAGCTTCCGAGGGACTAGCGGGGGGGCAAATGAGCAGTTCTTC
j_gene: TRBJ2-1
d_gene: TRBD2
v_gene: TRBV11-3
abundance: .

CDR3aa: CASSLERYGTYNEQFF
CDR3nt: TGTGCCAGCAGCTTGGAGCGGTATGGGACCTACAATGAGCAGTTCTTC
j_gene: TRBJ2-1
d_gene: .
v_gene: TRBV13
abundance: .

CDR3aa: CASSLLRAGELFF
CDR3nt: TGTGCCAGCAGTTTGTTGAGGGCCGGGGAGCTGTTTTTT
j_gene: TRBJ2-2
d_gene: .
v_gene: TRBV12-3/TRBV12-4
abundance: few

CDR3aa: CASSSQAVAGGDEQYF
CDR3nt: TGTGCCAGCTCATCCCAGGCAGTAGCGGGAGGCGACGAGCAGTACTTC
j_gene: TRBJ2-7
d_gene: TRBD2
v_gene: TRBV18
abundance: many

CDR3aa: CASSLVPRADTQYF
CDR3nt: TGTGCCAGCAGCTTAGTCCCGAGGGCAGATACGCAGTATTTT
j_gene: TRBJ2-3
d_gene: .
v_gene: TRBV7-9
abundance: few

CDR3aa: CASSLEGVQQYF
CDR3nt: TGTGCCAGCAGTTTGGAGGGAGTCCAGCAGTACTTC
j_gene: TRBJ2-7
d_gene: .
v_gene: TRBV28
abundance: .

CDR3aa: CASSLGSGGNTIYF
CDR3nt: TGTGCCAGCAGCCTTGGGTCTGGTGGAAACACCATATATTTT
j_gene: TRBJ1-3
d_gene: .
v_gene: TRBV12-3/TRBV12-4
abundance: .

CDR3aa: CASSLAGLADNEQFF
CDR3nt: TGTGCCAGCAGCTTAGCGGGACTGGCGGACAATGAGCAGTTCTTC
j_gene: TRBJ2-1
d_gene: .
v_gene: TRBV7-2
abundance: many

CDR3aa: CASSSARNTEAFF
CDR3nt: TGTGCCAGCAGCTCGGCCCGGAACACTGAAGCTTTCTTT
j_gene: TRBJ1-1
d_gene: .
v_gene: TRBV7-8
abundance: .

CDR3aa: CASWRLGDGYTF
CDR3nt: TGTGCCAGTTGGCGACTGGGGGACGGCTACACCTTC
j_gene: TRBJ1-2
d_gene: .
v_gene: TRBV9
abundance: few

CDR3aa: CSARDRGWYQETQYF
CDR3nt: TGCAGTGCCCGTGACAGGGGATGGTACCAAGAGACCCAGTACTTC
j_gene: TRBJ2-5
d_gene: TRBD1
v_gene: TRBV20-1
abundance: few

CDR3aa: CASSIRDPRFYEQYF
CDR3nt: TGTGCCAGCAGTATTAGGGACCCTAGATTCTACGAGCAGTACTTC
j_gene: TRBJ2-7
d_gene: .
v_gene: TRBV5-6
abundance: .

CDR3aa: CSVEIRLGGYTF
CDR3nt: TGCAGCGTTGAAATACGGCTGGGGGGCTACACCTTC
j_gene: TRBJ1-2
d_gene: .
v_gene: TRBV29-1
abundance: .

CDR3aa: CASRHSGALYNEQFF
CDR3nt: TGTGCCAGCAGACATAGCGGAGCACTCTACAATGAGCAGTTCTTC
j_gene: TRBJ2-1
d_gene: .
v_gene: TRBV28
abundance: few

CDR3aa: CSVRLGGDSGELFF
CDR3nt: TGCAGCGTTCGATTAGGGGGCGATTCCGGGGAGCTGTTTTTT
j_gene: TRBJ2-2
d_gene: TRBD1
v_gene: TRBV29-1
abundance: few

CDR3aa: CASSLATSGRGNEQFF
CDR3nt: TGTGCCAGCAGCCTCGCTACTAGCGGGAGGGGCAATGAGCAGTTCTTC
j_gene: TRBJ2-1
d_gene: TRBD2
v_gene: TRBV9
abundance: .

CDR3aa: CASMGTGSSYEQYF
CDR3nt: TGTGCCAGCATGGGGACAGGGAGCTCCTACGAGCAGTACTTC
j_gene: TRBJ2-7
d_gene: TRBD1
v_gene: TRBV12-3/TRBV12-4
abundance: .

CDR3aa: CASRQTPTNSPLHF
CDR3nt: TGCGCCAGCAGACAGACCCCAACTAATTCACCCCTCCACTTT
j_gene: TRBJ1-6
d_gene: .
v_gene: TRBV5-1
abundance: few

CDR3aa: CASSSRGGSDTQYF
CDR3nt: TGTGCCAGCAGCTCCCGCGGGGGCTCGGATACGCAGTATTTT
j_gene: TRBJ2-3
d_gene: .
v_gene: TRBV7-2
abundance: few

CDR3aa: CASSPYRDQETQYF
CDR3nt: TGTGCCAGCAGCCCTTACCGGGACCAAGAGACCCAGTACTTC
j_gene: TRBJ2-5
d_gene: .
v_gene: TRBV3-1
abundance: few

CDR3aa: CASSLKGEPQETQYF
CDR3nt: TGTGCCAGCAGCCTAAAGGGGGAACCCCAAGAGACCCAGTACTTC
j_gene: TRBJ2-5
d_gene: .
v_gene: TRBV7-9
abundance: few

CDR3aa: CASRSLEQPQHF
CDR3nt: TGTGCCAGCCGGTCCCTAGAGCAGCCCCAGCATTTT
j_gene: TRBJ1-5
d_gene: .
v_gene: TRBV12-3/TRBV12-4
abundance: few

CDR3aa: CASSQGGPWGGSTEAFF
CDR3nt: TGTGCCAGCAGCCAAGGGGGTCCTTGGGGGGGAAGCACTGAAGCTTTCTTT
j_gene: TRBJ1-1
d_gene: .
v_gene: TRBV3-1
abundance: many

CDR3aa: CSMTSGVHNEQFF
CDR3nt: TGCAGCATGACTAGCGGGGTCCACAATGAGCAGTTCTTC
j_gene: TRBJ2-1
d_gene: TRBD2
v_gene: TRBV29-1
abundance: .

CDR3aa: CASSFMVSGTQYF
CDR3nt: TGTGCCAGCAGCTTCATGGTCAGCGGTACGCAGTATTTT
j_gene: TRBJ2-3
d_gene: .
v_gene: TRBV12-3/TRBV12-4
abundance: few

CDR3aa: CSAQRQNTQYF
CDR3nt: TGCAGTGCACAAAGACAGAATACGCAGTATTTT
j_gene: TRBJ2-3
d_gene: .
v_gene: TRBV20-1
abundance: .